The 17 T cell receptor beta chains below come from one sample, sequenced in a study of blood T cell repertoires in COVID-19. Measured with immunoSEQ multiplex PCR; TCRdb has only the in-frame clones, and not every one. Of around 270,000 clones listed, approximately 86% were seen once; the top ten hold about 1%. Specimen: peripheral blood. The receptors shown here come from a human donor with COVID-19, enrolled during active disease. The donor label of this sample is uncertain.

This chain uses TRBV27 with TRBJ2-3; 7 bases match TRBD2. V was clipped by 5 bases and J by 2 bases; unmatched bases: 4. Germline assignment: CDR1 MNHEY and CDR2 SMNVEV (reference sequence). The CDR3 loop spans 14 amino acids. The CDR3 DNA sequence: TGTGCCAGCAGTGGCGGGGGAAACACAGATACGCAGTATTTT. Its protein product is CASSGGGNTDTQYF.

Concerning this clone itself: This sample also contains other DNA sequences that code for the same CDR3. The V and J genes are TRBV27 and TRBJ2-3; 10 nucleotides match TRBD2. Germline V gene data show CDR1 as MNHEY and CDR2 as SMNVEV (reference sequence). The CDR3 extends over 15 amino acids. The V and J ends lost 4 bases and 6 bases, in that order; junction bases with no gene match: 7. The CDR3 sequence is CASSSQREGPDTQYF. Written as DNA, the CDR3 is TGTGCCAGCAGTTCCCAGCGGGAGGGCCCCGATACGCAGTATTTT.

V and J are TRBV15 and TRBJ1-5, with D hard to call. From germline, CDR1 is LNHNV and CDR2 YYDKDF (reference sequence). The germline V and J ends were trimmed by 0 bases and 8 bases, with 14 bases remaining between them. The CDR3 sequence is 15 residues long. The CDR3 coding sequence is TGTGCCACCAGCAGAGATCCAGGCACCTTTGAGCCCCAGCATTTT. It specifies CATSRDPGTFEPQHF.

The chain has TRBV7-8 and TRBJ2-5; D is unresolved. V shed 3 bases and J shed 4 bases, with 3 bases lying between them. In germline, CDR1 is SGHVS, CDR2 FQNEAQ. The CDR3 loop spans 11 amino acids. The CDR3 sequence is CASSFGETQYF. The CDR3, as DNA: TGTGCCAGCAGCTTCGGAGAGACCCAGTACTTC.

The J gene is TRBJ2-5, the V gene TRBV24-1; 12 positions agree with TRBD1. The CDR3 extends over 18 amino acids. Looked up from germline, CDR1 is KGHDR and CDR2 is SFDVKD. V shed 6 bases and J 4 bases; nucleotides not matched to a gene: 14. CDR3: CATSHTRRDRGQIETQYF. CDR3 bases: TGTGCCACCAGTCATACCCGCCGGGACAGGGGGCAGATAGAGACCCAGTACTTC.

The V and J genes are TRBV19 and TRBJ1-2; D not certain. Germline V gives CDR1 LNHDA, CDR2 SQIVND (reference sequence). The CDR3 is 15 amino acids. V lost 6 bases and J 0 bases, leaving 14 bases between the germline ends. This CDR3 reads CASRSQAATNYGYTF. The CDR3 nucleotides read TGTGCCAGTAGAAGCCAAGCGGCAACTAACTATGGCTACACCTTC.

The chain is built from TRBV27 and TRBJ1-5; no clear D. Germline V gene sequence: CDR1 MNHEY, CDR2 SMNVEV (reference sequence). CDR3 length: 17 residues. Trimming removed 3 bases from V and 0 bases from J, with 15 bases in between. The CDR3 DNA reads TGTGCCAGCAGTTTTGTGGGAGGGCTTTATAGCAATCAGCCCCAGCATTTT. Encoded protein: CASSFVGGLYSNQPQHF.

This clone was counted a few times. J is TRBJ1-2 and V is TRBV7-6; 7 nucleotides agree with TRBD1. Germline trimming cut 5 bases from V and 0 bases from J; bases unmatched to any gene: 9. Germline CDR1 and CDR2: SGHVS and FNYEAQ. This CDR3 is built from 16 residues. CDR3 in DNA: TGTGCCAGCAGCCTACATGCGGGACAGACTAACTATGGCTACACCTTC. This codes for CASSLHAGQTNYGYTF.

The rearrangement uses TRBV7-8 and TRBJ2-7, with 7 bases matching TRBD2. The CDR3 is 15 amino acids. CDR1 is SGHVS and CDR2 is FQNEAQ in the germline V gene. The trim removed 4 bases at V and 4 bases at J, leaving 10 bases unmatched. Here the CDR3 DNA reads TGTGCCAGCAGCTCCGATCAGCGGGGAACATACGAGCAGTACTTC. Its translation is CASSSDQRGTYEQYF.

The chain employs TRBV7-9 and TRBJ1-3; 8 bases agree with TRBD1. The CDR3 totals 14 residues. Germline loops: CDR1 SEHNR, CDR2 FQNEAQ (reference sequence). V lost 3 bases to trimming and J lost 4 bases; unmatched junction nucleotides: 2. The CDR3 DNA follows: TGTGCCAGCAGCTTGGCAGGGGGCGGAAACACCATATATTTT. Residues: CASSLAGGGNTIYF.

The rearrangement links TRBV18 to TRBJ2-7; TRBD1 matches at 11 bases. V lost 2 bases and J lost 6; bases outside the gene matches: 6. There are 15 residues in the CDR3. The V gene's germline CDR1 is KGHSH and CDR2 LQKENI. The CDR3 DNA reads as TGTGCCAGCTCACCAGGACAGGGGGCGCAGGCCGAGCAGTACTTC. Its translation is CASSPGQGAQAEQYF.

In DNA form, the CDR3 reads TGTGCCAGCAGTTACTTCCGGGTGGGAGTTACAGATACGCAGTATTTT. It codes for CASSYFRVGVTDTQYF. The gene calls are TRBV6-5 and TRBJ2-3; tentatively, D is TRBD2 (5 bases). CDR1 MNHEY and CDR2 SVGAGI come from the germline V gene. Deletions cut 1 base from V and 3 bases from J, with 14 bases between. The CDR3 is 16 amino acids.

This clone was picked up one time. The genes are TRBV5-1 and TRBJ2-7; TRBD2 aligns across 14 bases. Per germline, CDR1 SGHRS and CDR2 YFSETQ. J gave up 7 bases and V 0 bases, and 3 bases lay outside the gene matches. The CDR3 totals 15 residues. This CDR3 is CASSLDGLAGGEQYF. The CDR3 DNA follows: TGCGCCAGCAGCTTGGACGGACTAGCGGGAGGTGAGCAGTACTTC.

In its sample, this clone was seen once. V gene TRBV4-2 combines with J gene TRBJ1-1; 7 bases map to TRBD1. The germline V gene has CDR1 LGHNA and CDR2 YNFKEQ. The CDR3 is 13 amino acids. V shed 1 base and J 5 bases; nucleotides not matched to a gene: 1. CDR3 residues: CASSQVRGTEAFF. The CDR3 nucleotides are TGTGCCAGCAGCCAAGTCAGGGGGACTGAAGCTTTCTTT.

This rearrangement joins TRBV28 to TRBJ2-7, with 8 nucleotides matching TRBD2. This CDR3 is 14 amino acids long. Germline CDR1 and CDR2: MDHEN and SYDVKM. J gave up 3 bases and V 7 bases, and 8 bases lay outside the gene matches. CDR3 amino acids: CASTSGGPDYEQYF. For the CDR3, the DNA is TGTGCCAGCACGTCGGGAGGGCCCGACTACGAGCAGTACTTC.

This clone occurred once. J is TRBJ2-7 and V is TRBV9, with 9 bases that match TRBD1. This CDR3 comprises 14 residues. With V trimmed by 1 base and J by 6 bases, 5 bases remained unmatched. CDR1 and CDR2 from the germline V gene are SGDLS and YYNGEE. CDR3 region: CASSVRTGAGEQYF. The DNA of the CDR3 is TGTGCCAGCAGCGTAAGGACAGGGGCGGGCGAGCAGTACTTC.

The CDR3 bases are TGTGCCAGCCGCCCTAGCGGGAGGGTGGAGGGGCAGTTCTTC. It translates to CASRPSGRVEGQFF. The chain combines TRBV6-2 or TRBV6-3 with TRBJ2-1; 12 positions agree with TRBD2. The CDR3 spans 14 residues. The germline CDR1 and CDR2 sequences are MNHEY and SVGEGT. The junction had 11 bases not matched to a gene; V was cut back by 8 bases and J by 12 bases.